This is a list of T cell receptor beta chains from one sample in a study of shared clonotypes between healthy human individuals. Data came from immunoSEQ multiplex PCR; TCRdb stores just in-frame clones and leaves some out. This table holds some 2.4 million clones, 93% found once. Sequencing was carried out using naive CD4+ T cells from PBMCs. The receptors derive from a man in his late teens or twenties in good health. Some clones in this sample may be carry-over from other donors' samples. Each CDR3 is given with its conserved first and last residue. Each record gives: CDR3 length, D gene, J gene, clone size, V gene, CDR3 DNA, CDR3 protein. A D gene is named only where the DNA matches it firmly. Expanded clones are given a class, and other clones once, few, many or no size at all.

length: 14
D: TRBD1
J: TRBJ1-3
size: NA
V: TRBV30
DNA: TGTGCCTGGAGTCGGGACAGGGGTGGAAACACCATATATTTT
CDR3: CAWSRDRGGNTIYF

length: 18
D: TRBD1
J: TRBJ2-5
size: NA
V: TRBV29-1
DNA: TGCAGCGGTGCCTCCGGGACAGGGGCCTCCTTTTGGCAAGAGACCCAGTACTTC
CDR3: CSGASGTGASFWQETQYF

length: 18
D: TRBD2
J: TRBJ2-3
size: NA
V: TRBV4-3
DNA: TGCGCCAGCAGCCAAGCTTCGCTAGCGGGAGGGAAGACAGATACGCAGTATTTT
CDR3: CASSQASLAGGKTDTQYF

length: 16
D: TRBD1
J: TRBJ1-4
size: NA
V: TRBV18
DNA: TGTGCCAGCTCAAAGCAGGGGGGAGCAACTAATGAAAAACTGTTTTTT
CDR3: CASSKQGGATNEKLFF

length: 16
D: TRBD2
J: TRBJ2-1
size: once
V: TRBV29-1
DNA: TGCAGCGGGAAAGGACTAGCGGGAGCGGAGTACAATGAGCAGTTCTTC
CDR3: CSGKGLAGAEYNEQFF

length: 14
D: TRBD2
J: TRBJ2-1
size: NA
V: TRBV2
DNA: TGTGCCAGCAGGGCGACTAGCGGATTTAATGAGCAGTTCTTC
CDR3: CASRATSGFNEQFF

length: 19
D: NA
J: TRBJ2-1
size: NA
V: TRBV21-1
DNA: TGTGCCAGCAGTCCCGGGACTACTGGTTCTAACTTCTCCTACAATGAGCAGTTCTTC
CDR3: CASSPGTTGSNFSYNEQFF

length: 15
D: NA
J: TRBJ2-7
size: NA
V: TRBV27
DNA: TGTGCCAGCAGTCTAAGACCGGGACAACCCTACGAGCAGTACTTC
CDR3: CASSLRPGQPYEQYF

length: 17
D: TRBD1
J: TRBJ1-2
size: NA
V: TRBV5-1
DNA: TGCGCCAGCAGCTCGGACCATACTACAGGGGTTGCCTATGGCTACACCTTC
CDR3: CASSSDHTTGVAYGYTF

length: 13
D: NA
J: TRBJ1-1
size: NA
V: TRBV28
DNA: TGTGCCAGCAGTCCAGCGTTTAACACTGAAGCTTTCTTT
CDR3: CASSPAFNTEAFF

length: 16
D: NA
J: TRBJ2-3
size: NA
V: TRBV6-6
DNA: TGTGCCAGCGCGCCCCCGCGGGGCCTGGGGGCGGATACGCAGTATTTT
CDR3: CASAPPRGLGADTQYF

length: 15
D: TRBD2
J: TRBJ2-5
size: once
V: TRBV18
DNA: TGTGCCAGCTCGTTAGGCGCTAGCGGGAAAGAGACCCAGTACTTC
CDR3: CASSLGASGKETQYF

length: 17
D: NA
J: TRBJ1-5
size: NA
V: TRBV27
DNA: TGTGCCAGCAGTTTATTTTACGGGAGCAATAGCAATCAGCCCCAGCATTTT
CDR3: CASSLFYGSNSNQPQHF

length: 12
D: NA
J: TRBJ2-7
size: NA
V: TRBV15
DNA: TGTGCCACCAGCAGAGGTACCGAAGAGCAGTACTTC
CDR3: CATSRGTEEQYF

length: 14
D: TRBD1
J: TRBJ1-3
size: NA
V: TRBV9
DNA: TGTGCCAGCAGCCCAGGGACAGGGCCATACACCATATATTTT
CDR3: CASSPGTGPYTIYF

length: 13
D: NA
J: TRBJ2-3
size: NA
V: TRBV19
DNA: TGTGCCAGTAGGAGGACTACGTGGTCCACGCAGTATTTT
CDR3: CASRRTTWSTQYF